Sequencing of this TCR beta chain was carried out in a study of cytomegalovirus exposure and HLA in healthy donors. Findings and caveats of the study: According to the study, about 180 TCR beta chains were cytomegalovirus-associated. Usually a TCR sequence was rare, but some public TCRs were found in many donors.

Repertoires were generated with immunoSEQ multiplex PCR, while TCRdb's copy carries only in-frame clones and drops some. In the table there are about 190,000 clones, more than 70% of which are singletons. Of note for this clone: Its antigen remains unknown.

Trimming took 2 bases from V and 0 from J, leaving 14 bases between them. Germline V gene lookup returns CDR1 SGHDN and CDR2 FVKESK. There are 17 residues in the CDR3. The sample consisted of PBMCs. The rearrangement links TRBV14 to TRBJ2-1; D possibly corresponds to TRBD2 (6 bases). The TCR comes from a woman under 30 in good health and CMV-seronegative. This CDR3 reads CASSQTGGESSYNEQFF. The CDR3 DNA is TGTGCCAGCAGCCAAACCGGAGGGGAGAGCTCCTACAATGAGCAGTTCTTC.